This T cell receptor (beta chain) was found in a study of T cells in Graves' hyperthyroidism and ophthalmopathy. Template material for amplifying TCR beta CDR3 regions consisted of RNA transcripts. The HTBI primer set served for first-round RT-PCR of the TCR CDR3. TCRdb called the multiplex PCR reads again in MiXCR, with one record for every CDR3 protein. The data contain 700,000 or so distinct CDR3 sequences, around 17% of them seen just once; the ten biggest clones take up approximately 8.4%. Trimming shortened V by 3 bases and J by 2 bases, and 8 bases separated the two germline ends. The CDR3 has 13 amino acids. Germline V gene data show CDR1 as SGHTA and CDR2 as FQGNSA.

The chain recombines TRBV7-2 with TRBJ2-7, with unresolved D. The source is a man younger than 30 with Graves' hyperthyroidism. Sequencing used blood. For the CDR3, the DNA is TGTGCCAGCAGCTTTGGGGATCCCTACGAGCAGTACTTC. It codes for CASSFGDPYEQYF.